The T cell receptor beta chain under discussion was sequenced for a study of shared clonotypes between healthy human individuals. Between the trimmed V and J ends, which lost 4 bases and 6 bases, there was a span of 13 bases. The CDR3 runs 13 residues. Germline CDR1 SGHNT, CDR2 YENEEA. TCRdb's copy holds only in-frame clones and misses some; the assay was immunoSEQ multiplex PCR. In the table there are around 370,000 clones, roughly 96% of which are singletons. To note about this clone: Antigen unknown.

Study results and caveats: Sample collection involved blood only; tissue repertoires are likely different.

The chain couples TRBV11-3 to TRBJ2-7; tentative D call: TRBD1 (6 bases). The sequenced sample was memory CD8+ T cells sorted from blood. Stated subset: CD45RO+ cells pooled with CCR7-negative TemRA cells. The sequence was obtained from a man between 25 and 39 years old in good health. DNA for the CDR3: TGTGCCAGCAGCTCTCTCTTAGGGGGCGAGCAGTACTTC. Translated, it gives CASSSLLGGEQYF.